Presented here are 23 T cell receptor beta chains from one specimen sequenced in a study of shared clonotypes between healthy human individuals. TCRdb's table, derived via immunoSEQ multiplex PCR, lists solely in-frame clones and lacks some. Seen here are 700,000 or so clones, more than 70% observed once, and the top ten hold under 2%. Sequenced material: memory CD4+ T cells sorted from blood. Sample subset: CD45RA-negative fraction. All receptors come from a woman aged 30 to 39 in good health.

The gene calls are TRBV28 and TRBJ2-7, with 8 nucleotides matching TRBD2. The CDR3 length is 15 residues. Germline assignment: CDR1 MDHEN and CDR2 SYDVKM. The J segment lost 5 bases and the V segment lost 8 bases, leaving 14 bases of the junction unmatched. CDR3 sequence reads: CASLSGGGPGDEQYF. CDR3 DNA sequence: TGTGCCAGCCTCTCGGGGGGGGGCCCGGGGGACGAGCAGTACTTC.

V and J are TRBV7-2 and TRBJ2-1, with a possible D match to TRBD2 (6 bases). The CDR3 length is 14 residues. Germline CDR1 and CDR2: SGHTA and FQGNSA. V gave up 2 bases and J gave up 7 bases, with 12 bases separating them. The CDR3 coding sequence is TGTGCCAGCAGCTTACCAGGACTATTAAATGAGCAGTTCTTC. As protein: CASSLPGLLNEQFF.

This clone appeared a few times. The CDR3 region is CASSDWLAGVGQYF. The CDR3 nucleotides read TGTGCCAGCAGTGATTGGCTAGCGGGAGTGGGGCAGTACTTC. J is TRBJ2-7 and V is TRBV2; 10 bases map to TRBD2. From germline, CDR1 is SNHLY and CDR2 FYNNEI. The CDR3 loop spans 14 amino acids. The V and J ends lost 3 bases and 9 bases, in that order; junction bases with no gene match: 8.

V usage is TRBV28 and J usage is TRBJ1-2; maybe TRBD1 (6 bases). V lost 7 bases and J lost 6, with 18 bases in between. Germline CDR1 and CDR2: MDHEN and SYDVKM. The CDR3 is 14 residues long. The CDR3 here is CASKLTGYENGYTF. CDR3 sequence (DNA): TGTGCCAGCAAACTCACAGGGTATGAGAATGGCTACACCTTC.

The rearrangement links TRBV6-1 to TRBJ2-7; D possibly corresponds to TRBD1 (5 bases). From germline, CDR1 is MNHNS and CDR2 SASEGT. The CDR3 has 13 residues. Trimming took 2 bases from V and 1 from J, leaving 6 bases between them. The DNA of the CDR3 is TGTGCCAGCAGTGAAAAGGGGTCCTACGAGCAGTACTTC. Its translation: CASSEKGSYEQYF.

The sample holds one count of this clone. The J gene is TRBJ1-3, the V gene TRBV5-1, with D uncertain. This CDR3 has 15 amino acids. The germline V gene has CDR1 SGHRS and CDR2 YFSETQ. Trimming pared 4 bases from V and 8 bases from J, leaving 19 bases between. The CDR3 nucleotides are TGCGCCAGCAGCCTCTCGGTCCCCCACGGGGACACCATATATTTT. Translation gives CASSLSVPHGDTIYF.

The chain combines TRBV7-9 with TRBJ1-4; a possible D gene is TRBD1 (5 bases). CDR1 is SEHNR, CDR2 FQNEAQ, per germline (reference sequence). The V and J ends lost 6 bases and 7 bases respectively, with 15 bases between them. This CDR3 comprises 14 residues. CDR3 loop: CASSPTANLEKLFF. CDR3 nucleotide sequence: TGTGCCAGCAGTCCGACAGCTAATCTTGAAAAACTGTTTTTT.

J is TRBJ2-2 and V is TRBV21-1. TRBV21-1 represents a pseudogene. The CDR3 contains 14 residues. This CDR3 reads CASSQSMGERELFF. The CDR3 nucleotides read TGTGCCAGCAGCCAGAGTATGGGGGAACGGGAGCTGTTTTTT.

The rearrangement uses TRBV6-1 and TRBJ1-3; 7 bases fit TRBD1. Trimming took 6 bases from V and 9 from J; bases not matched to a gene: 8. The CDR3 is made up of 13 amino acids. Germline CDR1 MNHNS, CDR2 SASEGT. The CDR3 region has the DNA TGTGCCAGCAGGACAGGGCCCTTAGGCACCATATATTTT. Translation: CASRTGPLGTIYF.

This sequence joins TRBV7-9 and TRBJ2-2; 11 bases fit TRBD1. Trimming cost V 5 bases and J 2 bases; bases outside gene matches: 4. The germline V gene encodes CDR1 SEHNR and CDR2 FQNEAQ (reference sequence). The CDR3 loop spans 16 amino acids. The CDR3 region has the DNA TGTGCCAGCAGCGATAGGACAGGGGGCAACACCGGGGAGCTGTTTTTT. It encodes CASSDRTGGNTGELFF.

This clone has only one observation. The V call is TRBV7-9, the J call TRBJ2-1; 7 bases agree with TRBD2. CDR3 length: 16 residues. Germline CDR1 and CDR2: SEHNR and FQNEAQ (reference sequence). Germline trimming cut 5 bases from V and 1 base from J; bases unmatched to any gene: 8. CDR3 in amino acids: CASSARGGSSYNEQFF. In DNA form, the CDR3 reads TGTGCCAGCAGCGCCCGCGGCGGGAGTTCCTACAATGAGCAGTTCTTC.

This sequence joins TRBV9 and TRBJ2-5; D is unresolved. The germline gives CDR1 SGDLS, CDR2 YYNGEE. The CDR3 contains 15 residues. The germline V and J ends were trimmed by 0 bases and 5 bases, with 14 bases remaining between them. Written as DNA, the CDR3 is TGTGCCAGCAGCGTAGGAATCGATTCCTCCGAGACCCAGTACTTC. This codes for CASSVGIDSSETQYF.

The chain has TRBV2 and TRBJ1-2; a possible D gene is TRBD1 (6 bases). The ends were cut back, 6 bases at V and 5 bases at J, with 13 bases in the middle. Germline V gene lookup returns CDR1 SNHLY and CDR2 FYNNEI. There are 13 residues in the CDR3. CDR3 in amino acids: CASSRTGPYGYTF. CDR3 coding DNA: TGTGCCAGCAGCAGAACAGGGCCTTATGGCTACACCTTC.

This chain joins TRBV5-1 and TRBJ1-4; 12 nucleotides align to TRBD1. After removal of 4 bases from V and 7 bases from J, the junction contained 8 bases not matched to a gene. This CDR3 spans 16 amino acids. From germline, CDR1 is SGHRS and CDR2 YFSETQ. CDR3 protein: CASSLGTGGVGEKLFF. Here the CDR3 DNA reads TGCGCCAGCAGCCTGGGGACAGGGGGCGTAGGTGAAAAACTGTTTTTT.

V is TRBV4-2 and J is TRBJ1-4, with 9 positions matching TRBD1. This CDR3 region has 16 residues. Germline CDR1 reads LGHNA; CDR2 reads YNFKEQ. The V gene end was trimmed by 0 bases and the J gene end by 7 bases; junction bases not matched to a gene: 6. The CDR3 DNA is TGTGCCAGCAGCCAAGAGGGGACAGGGTACGGTGAAAAACTGTTTTTT. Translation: CASSQEGTGYGEKLFF.

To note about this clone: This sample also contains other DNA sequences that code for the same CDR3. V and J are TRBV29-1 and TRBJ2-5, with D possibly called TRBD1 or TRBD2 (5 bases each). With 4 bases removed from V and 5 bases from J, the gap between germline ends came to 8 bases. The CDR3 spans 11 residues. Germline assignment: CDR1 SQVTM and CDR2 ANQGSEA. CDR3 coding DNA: TGCAGCGTTGGTGAGGGGGAGACCCAGTACTTC. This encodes CSVGEGETQYF.

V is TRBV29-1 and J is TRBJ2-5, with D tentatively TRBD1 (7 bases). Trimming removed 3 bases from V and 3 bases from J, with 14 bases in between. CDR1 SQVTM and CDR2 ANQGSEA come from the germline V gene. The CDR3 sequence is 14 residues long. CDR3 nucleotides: TGCAGCGTTGAGACCGGGGGACAGAAAGAGACCCAGTACTTC. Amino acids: CSVETGGQKETQYF.

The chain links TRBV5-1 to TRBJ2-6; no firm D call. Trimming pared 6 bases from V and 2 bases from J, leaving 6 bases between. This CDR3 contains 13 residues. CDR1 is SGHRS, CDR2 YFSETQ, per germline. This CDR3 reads CASKTAGANVLTF. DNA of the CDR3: TGCGCCAGCAAGACCGCTGGGGCCAACGTCCTGACTTTC.

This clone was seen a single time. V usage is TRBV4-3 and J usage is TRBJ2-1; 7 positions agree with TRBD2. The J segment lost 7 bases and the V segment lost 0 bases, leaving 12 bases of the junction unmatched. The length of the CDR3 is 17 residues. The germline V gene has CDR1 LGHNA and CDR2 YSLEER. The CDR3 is CASSQDPGLAERNEQFF. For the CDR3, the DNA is TGCGCCAGCAGCCAAGATCCAGGGCTAGCGGAGAGAAATGAGCAGTTCTTC.

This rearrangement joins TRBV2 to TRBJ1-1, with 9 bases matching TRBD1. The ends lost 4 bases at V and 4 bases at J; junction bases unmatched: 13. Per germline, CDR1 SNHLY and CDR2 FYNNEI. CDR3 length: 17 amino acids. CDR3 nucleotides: TGTGCCAGCAGTGCAAATCCCCCGGGACAGGGAGGCACTGAAGCTTTCTTT. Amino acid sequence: CASSANPPGQGGTEAFF.

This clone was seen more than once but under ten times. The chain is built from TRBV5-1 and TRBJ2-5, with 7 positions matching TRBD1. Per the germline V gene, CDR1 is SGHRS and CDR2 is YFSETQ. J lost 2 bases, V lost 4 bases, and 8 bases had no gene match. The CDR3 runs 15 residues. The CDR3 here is CASSLLQGLQETQYF. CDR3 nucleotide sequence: TGCGCCAGCAGCCTGTTACAGGGGCTACAAGAGACCCAGTACTTC.

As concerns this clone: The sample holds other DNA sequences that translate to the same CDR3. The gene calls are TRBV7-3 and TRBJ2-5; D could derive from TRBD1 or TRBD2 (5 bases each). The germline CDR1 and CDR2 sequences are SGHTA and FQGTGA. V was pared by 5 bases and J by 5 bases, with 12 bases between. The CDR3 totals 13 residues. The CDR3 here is CASSPGTQETQYF. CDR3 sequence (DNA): TGTGCCAGCAGCCCCGGGACGCAGGAGACCCAGTACTTC.

The CDR3 reads CAASPFNQPQHF. The DNA for the CDR3 is TGTGCCGCATCGCCCTTCAATCAGCCCCAGCATTTT. This sequence joins TRBV28 and TRBJ1-5; D is unclear. CDR1 is MDHEN and CDR2 is SYDVKM in the germline V gene. V lost 11 bases and J 3 bases, leaving 11 bases between the germline ends. This CDR3 is built from 12 residues.